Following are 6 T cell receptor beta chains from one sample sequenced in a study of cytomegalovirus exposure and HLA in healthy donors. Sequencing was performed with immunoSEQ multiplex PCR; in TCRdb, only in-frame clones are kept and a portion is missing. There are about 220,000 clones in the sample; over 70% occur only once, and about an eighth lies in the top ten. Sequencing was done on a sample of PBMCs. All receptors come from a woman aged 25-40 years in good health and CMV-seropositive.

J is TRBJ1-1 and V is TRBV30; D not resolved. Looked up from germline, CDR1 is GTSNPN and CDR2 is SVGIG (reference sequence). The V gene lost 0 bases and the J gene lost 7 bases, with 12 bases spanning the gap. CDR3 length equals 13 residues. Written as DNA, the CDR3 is TGTGCCTGGAGTGTACTAACTGGGCTTGAAGCTTTCTTT. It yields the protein CAWSVLTGLEAFF.

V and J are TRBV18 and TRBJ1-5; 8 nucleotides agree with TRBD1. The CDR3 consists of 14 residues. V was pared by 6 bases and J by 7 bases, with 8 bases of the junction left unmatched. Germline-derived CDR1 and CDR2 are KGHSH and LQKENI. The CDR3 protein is CASSLTGDRQPQHF. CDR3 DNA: TGTGCCAGCTCGTTGACAGGGGATCGGCAGCCCCAGCATTTT. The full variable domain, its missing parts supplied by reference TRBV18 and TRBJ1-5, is NAGVMQNPRHLVRRRGQEARLRCSPMKGHSHVYWYRQLPEEGLKFMVYLQKENIIDESGMPKERFSAEFPKEGPSILRIQQVVRGDSAAYFCASSLTGDRQPQHFGDGTRLSIL.

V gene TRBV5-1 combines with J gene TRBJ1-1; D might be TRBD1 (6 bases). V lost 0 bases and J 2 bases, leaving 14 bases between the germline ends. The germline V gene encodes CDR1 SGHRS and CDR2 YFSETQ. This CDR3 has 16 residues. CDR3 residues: CASSLGLTGINTEAFF. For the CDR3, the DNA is TGCGCCAGCAGCTTGGGTTTGACAGGAATCAACACTGAAGCTTTCTTT.

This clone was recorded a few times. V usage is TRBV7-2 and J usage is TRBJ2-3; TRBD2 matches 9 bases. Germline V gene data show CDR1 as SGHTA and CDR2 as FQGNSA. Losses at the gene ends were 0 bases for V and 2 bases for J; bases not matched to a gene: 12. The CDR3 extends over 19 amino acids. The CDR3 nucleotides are TGTGCCAGCAGCTTAGCGTGGGTAGCGGGAGACCCACACACAGATACGCAGTATTTT. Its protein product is CASSLAWVAGDPHTDTQYF.

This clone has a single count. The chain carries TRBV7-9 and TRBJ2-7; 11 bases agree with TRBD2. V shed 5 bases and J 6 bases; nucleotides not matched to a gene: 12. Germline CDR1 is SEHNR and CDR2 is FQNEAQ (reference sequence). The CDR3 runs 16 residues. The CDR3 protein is CASSKGLLAGVGEQYF. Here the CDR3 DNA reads TGTGCCAGCAGCAAGGGGCTACTAGCGGGAGTTGGCGAGCAGTACTTC.

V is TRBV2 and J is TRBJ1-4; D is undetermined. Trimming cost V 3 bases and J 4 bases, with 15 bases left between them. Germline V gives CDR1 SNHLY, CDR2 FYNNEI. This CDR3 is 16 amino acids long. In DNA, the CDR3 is TGTGCCAGCAGTGAGTACGGAAGTAGTCTTAATGAAAAACTGTTTTTT. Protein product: CASSEYGSSLNEKLFF.